This paragraph covers one T cell receptor (beta chain) sequence. The antigen remains undetermined. Vbeta (60) and Jbeta (13) primers were used in the PCR. The table came from immunoSEQ multiplex PCR; TCRdb's copy has only in-frame clones and leaves some out. The sample lists 200,000 or so clones, approximately 80% occurring once. The germline gives CDR1 SGHRS, CDR2 YFSETQ. V lost 7 bases and J lost 3; bases outside the gene matches: 10. The CDR3 extends over 15 amino acids. These data are taken from a study of cytomegalovirus exposure and HLA in healthy donors. Study observations and caveats: It was about 180 TCR beta chains that were listed as cytomegalovirus-associated.

The V and J genes are TRBV5-1 and TRBJ2-3; 8 bases align to TRBD2. This clonotype was obtained from a boy aged 2-15 years in good health and CMV-seronegative. Source material: PBMCs. This CDR3 reads CASSYVSGGTDTQYF. The CDR3 nucleotides are TGCGCCAGCTCCTACGTGAGCGGGGGTACAGATACGCAGTATTTT.